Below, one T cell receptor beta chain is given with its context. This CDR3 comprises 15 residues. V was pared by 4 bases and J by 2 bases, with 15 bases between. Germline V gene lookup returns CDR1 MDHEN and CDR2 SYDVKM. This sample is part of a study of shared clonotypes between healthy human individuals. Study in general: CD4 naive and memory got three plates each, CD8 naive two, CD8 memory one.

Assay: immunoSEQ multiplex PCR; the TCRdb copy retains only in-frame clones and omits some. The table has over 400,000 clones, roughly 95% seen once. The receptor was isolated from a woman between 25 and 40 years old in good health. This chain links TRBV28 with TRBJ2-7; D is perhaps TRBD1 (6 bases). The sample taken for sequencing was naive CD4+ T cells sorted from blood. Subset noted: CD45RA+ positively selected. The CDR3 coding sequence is TGTGCCAGCAGTTCTACCGGGGCAGGGGCCTACGAGCAGTACTTC. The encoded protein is CASSSTGAGAYEQYF.